This T cell receptor beta chain was captured in a study of early T cells in non-severe SARS-CoV-2 infection. The CDR3 loop spans 14 amino acids. CDR1 and CDR2 (germline): SGHVS, FQNEAQ. The V gene lost 5 bases and the J gene lost 6 bases, with 17 bases spanning the gap. Individual cDNA molecules received unique molecular identifiers. From the 5' RACE reads, TCRdb called clonotypes with MiXCR, one entry per CDR3 protein. Of roughly 80,000 distinct CDR3 sequences listed, more than 12% were seen once; the top ten hold under 4%. This receptor was identified in an adult who was a healthcare worker with PCR-confirmed SARS-CoV-2 infection or an uninfected control (not recorded which). J is TRBJ2-7 and V is TRBV7-8; tentatively, D is TRBD2 (6 bases). Input material: whole blood. DNA of the CDR3: TGTGCCAGCAGCCACCACGGTCGGGACTTCGAGCAGTACTTC. This translates into CASSHHGRDFEQYF.